This T cell receptor beta chain was sequenced in a study of naive and memory T cell subsets. There are many counts of this clonotype. The target antigen is unknown. The SP2 primer and nested alpha and beta constant region primers amplified ligated cDNA in four rounds. Blood and skin TCR RNA was reverse transcribed with alpha and beta constant primers. TCRdb reanalysed the UMI-ligation and nested PCR reads using MiXCR and keeps one entry per CDR3 protein. This sample has 40,000 or so distinct CDR3 sequences, with roughly 11% found just once. Germline CDR1 reads DFQATT; CDR2 reads SNEGSKA (reference sequence). The V end lost 2 bases, the J end lost 10 bases, and 18 bases lay between the germline ends. This CDR3 is built from 14 residues. The treatment is: skin biopsy from PPD injection site in Mantoux-positive individual. The library had UMIs added by 3' ligation of an oligonucleotide to TCR cDNA. Study-wide findings and caveats: TCR transcript changes with activation or differentiation may affect this RNA method. Tuberculin site TCR excess was interpreted as type IV hypersensitivity infiltration.

The chain employs TRBV20-1 and TRBJ2-1; D gene unclear. This sample comprised skin, obtained from a tuberculin skin test site. The clonotype originates from an adult in good health. CDR3 residues: CSARPNLGPREQFF. The CDR3 coding sequence is TGCAGTGCTAGACCGAACCTAGGTCCTAGGGAGCAGTTCTTC.